A single sample is the source of the 32 T cell receptor beta chains below, sequenced in a study of T cell repertoires in cytomegalovirus infection. TCRdb independently ran MiXCR on the reads; one entry per CDR3 protein. The data show 750,000 to 900,000 distinct CDR3 sequences, about 27% seen once. Their cognate antigens are unknown. The sequencing here drew on cultured CD8+ T cells from PBMCs, taken from culture after CMV antigen stimulation. These receptors were collected from a human donor in good health (CMV status not recorded). Some clones in this sample may be carry-over from other donors' samples.

The CDR3 nucleotides are TGTGCCAGCAGCTTGATAGGCAGAGAAGCTTTCTTT. Its translation is CASSLIGREAFF. The J gene is TRBJ1-1, the V gene TRBV7-6; D is unresolved. The CDR3 is 12 residues long. The V end was cut by 3 bases, the J end by 8 bases, with 10 bases between. The V gene's germline CDR1 is SGHVS and CDR2 FNYEAQ.

A note on this clonotype: An end of the junction differs from the germline gene, which may be a read error. The chain employs TRBV4-1 and TRBJ1-1; D is possibly TRBD1 (5 bases). The V gene's germline CDR1 is MGHRA and CDR2 YSYEKL. The CDR3 loop spans 15 amino acids. In nucleotides, the CDR3 is TGTGCCAGCAGCCCCGGACGAGGGGCAGCGGCAGAAGCTTTCTTT. It encodes CASSPGRGAAAEAFF.

In its sample, this clonotype was seen many times. The chain links TRBV7-8 to TRBJ2-3; 7 nucleotides match TRBD1. Per the germline V gene, CDR1 is SGHVS and CDR2 is FQNEAQ. This CDR3 has 16 residues. V shed 4 bases, J shed 6 bases, and the junction held 13 bases outside the gene matches. CDR3 DNA: TGTGCCAGCAGCTCTCCCGACAGGGTGTCGGACGATACGCAGTATTTT. Translated, it gives CASSSPDRVSDDTQYF.

The rearrangement joins TRBV6-1 to TRBJ2-3; D is uncertain. The V gene lost 6 bases and the J gene lost 6 bases, with 19 bases spanning the gap. This CDR3 is 15 amino acids long. In germline, CDR1 is MNHNS, CDR2 SASEGT. CDR3 coding DNA: TGTGCCAGCAGCCCAGACCTGGACCTCGTGGATACGCAGTATTTT. Its translation: CASSPDLDLVDTQYF.

The rearrangement links TRBV7-8 to TRBJ2-5, with unresolved D. The V gene lost 2 bases and the J gene lost 2 bases, with 12 bases spanning the gap. The CDR3 is 15 amino acids. CDR1 is SGHVS and CDR2 is FQNEAQ in the germline V gene. The CDR3 sequence is CASSLYLAVQETQYF. The CDR3 DNA is TGTGCCAGCAGCTTATATCTGGCTGTACAAGAGACCCAGTACTTC.

The chain recombines TRBV3-1 with TRBJ1-2; 8 bases agree with TRBD1. CDR1 is LGHDT and CDR2 is YNNKEL in the germline V gene (reference sequence). Losses at the gene ends were 1 base for V and 2 bases for J; bases not matched to a gene: 3. The CDR3 is 15 amino acids. The CDR3 DNA reads TGTGCCAGCAGCCAAGGGACAGGGAAGAACTATGGCTACACCTTC. Translated, it gives CASSQGTGKNYGYTF.

The CDR3 loop reads CASSPLLEGTQNTEAFF. The CDR3 nucleotides are TGTGCCAGCTCACCGCTCCTCGAGGGTACCCAGAACACTGAAGCTTTCTTT. The chain recombines TRBV18 with TRBJ1-1; no definite D call. CDR1 and CDR2 (germline): KGHSH, LQKENI. The CDR3 sequence is 17 residues long. The ends were cut back, 3 bases at V and 1 base at J, with 18 bases in the middle.

This chain joins TRBV7-9 and TRBJ2-7; 9 nucleotides match TRBD2. The ends lost 6 bases at V and 0 bases at J; junction bases unmatched: 9. Germline CDR1 and CDR2: SEHNR and FQNEAQ (reference sequence). The CDR3 is 16 amino acids. The CDR3 DNA is TGTGCCAGCAGAGGTGAGACTAGCGGTTCCTCCTACGAGCAGTACTTC. Translation: CASRGETSGSSYEQYF.

The chain has TRBV5-3 and TRBJ2-4; no definite D call. TRBV5-3 counts as an open reading frame of uncertain function. This CDR3 comprises 10 residues. Between the trimmed V and J ends, which lost 4 bases and 7 bases, there was a span of 3 bases. This CDR3 is CARSHNIQYF. DNA for the CDR3: TGTGCCAGAAGCCATAACATTCAGTACTTC.

This clonotype was seen more than once but under ten times. The rearrangement uses TRBV7-8 and TRBJ1-2; D is unclear. V was pared by 4 bases and J by 8 bases, with 20 bases between. The CDR3 runs 15 residues. Germline CDR1 is SGHVS and CDR2 is FQNEAQ. CDR3: CASSSGVASVRGYTF. The CDR3, as DNA: TGTGCCAGCAGCTCAGGTGTAGCCTCCGTAAGGGGCTACACCTTC.

The chain links TRBV19 to TRBJ1-2; D remains ambiguous. The CDR3 is 16 residues long. Germline lookup yields CDR1 LNHDA and CDR2 SQIVND (reference sequence). V was clipped by 5 bases and J by 3 bases, with 19 bases between them. The DNA of the CDR3 is TGTGCCAGTAGTTCTGCGTTGACGGTTGGCCACTATGGCTACACCTTC. Protein sequence: CASSSALTVGHYGYTF.

This chain links TRBV19 with TRBJ1-6; the D is unclear. The V end lost 4 bases, the J end lost 9 bases, and 10 bases lay between the germline ends. Per the germline V gene, CDR1 is LNHDA and CDR2 is SQIVND (reference sequence). The CDR3 has 13 amino acids. CDR3 loop: CASSTGTFSPLHF. The CDR3 DNA reads TGTGCCAGTAGTACCGGTACATTTTCACCCCTCCACTTT.

This clonotype showed up many times. This chain uses TRBV7-8 with TRBJ1-2; 10 bases agree with TRBD1. V was pared by 4 bases and J by 2 bases, with 1 base of the junction left unmatched. Germline V gene sequence: CDR1 SGHVS, CDR2 FQNEAQ. This CDR3 comprises 14 residues. CDR3 region: CASSSGQGNYGYTF. CDR3 nucleotide sequence: TGTGCCAGCAGCTCGGGACAGGGGAACTATGGCTACACCTTC.

The J gene is TRBJ2-1, the V gene TRBV7-3, with 10 bases aligning to TRBD2. This CDR3 has 15 amino acids. V lost 5 bases and J lost 5; bases outside the gene matches: 6. CDR1 SGHTA and CDR2 FQGTGA come from the germline V gene. The CDR3 region has the DNA TGTGCCAGCAGCGCAGCGGGGGGGGTTAACAATGAGCAGTTCTTC. It is translated as CASSAAGGVNNEQFF.

The chain recombines TRBV3-1 with TRBJ2-1; either TRBD1 or TRBD2 may supply D (6 bases each). The germline CDR1 and CDR2 sequences are LGHDT and YNNKEL (reference sequence). The CDR3 runs to 16 residues. V lost 4 bases and J lost 1, with 14 bases in between. CDR3 residues: CASSPLWGASYNEQFF. In nucleotides, the CDR3 is TGTGCCAGCAGCCCATTATGGGGGGCGTCCTACAATGAGCAGTTCTTC.

The chain employs TRBV25-1 and TRBJ2-7; D gene uncertain. V was trimmed by 4 bases and J by 1 base, leaving 8 bases between them. The CDR3 runs to 13 residues. Per germline, CDR1 MGHDK and CDR2 SYGVNS. CDR3 sequence: CASSGDLSYEQYF. CDR3 nucleotides: TGTGCCAGCAGTGGTGACCTGTCCTACGAGCAGTACTTC.

On this clonotype itself: The conserved phenylalanine or tryptophan is not found at the CDR3 terminus, so this likely reflects a read error. The chain is built from TRBV4-1 and TRBJ1-6, with 9 bases identical to TRBD1. The ends lost 0 bases at V and 6 bases at J; junction bases unmatched: 3. The V gene's germline CDR1 is MGHRA and CDR2 YSYEKL. The CDR3 runs 16 residues. CDR3 nucleotide sequence: TGCGCCAGCAGCCAAGAGAGGGGACAGGGTAATTCACCCCTCCACCTT. Protein: CASSQERGQGNSPLHL.

V gene TRBV20-1 combines with J gene TRBJ2-1, with D possibly being TRBD2 (6 bases). Germline V gene data show CDR1 as DFQATT and CDR2 as SNEGSKA (reference sequence). The CDR3 contains 16 residues. V lost 1 base and J 3 bases, leaving 16 bases between the germline ends. CDR3 region: CSARATPSENYNEQFF. DNA for the CDR3: TGCAGTGCTAGAGCCACCCCTAGCGAGAACTACAATGAGCAGTTCTTC.

This clonotype was seen many times. This chain connects TRBV6-1 to TRBJ2-7; D call uncertain. The ends were cut back, 3 bases at V and 0 bases at J, with 6 bases in the middle. Germline CDR1 and CDR2: MNHNS and SASEGT. The CDR3 is 13 amino acids. The CDR3 here is CASSEFNSYEQYV. CDR3 sequence (DNA): TGTGCCAGCAGTGAGTTTAACTCCTACGAGCAGTACGTC.

The rearrangement joins TRBV12-3 or TRBV12-4 to TRBJ2-3; D gene uncertain. Trimming cost V 2 bases and J 4 bases, with 10 bases left between them. This CDR3 has 14 amino acids. CDR3 region: CASSLSQLSDTQYF. The CDR3 coding sequence is TGTGCCAGCAGTTTAAGTCAATTGTCAGATACGCAGTATTTT.

This clonotype was counted between two and nine times. This chain joins TRBV6-2 or TRBV6-3 and TRBJ2-7; no definite D call. Germline CDR1 and CDR2: MNHEY and SVGEGT. Trimming cost V 2 bases and J 7 bases, with 12 bases left between them. There are 13 residues in the CDR3. CDR3 sequence: CASSYVGMGEQYV. The CDR3 DNA follows: TGTGCCAGCAGTTACGTTGGGATGGGAGAGCAGTACGTC.

This clonotype was seen repeatedly, ten times or more. The V call is TRBV7-6, the J call TRBJ2-5, with 7 bases matching TRBD2. V shed 2 bases, J shed 2 bases, and the junction held 2 bases outside the gene matches. Germline V lookup: CDR1 SGHVS, CDR2 FNYEAQ. The CDR3 is 14 amino acids. The CDR3 reads CASSLQGGQETQYF. CDR3 nucleotide sequence: TGTGCCAGCAGCTTACAGGGAGGGCAAGAGACCCAGTACTTC.

This clonotype was counted a few times. The chain links TRBV7-9 to TRBJ1-2; D gene unclear. This CDR3 region has 13 residues. Germline lookup yields CDR1 SEHNR and CDR2 FQNEAQ (reference sequence). V was pared by 7 bases and J by 8 bases, with 17 bases between. The CDR3 region has the DNA TGTGCCAGCATCAAAATGGGTGTCGGGGGCTACACCTTC. This encodes CASIKMGVGGYTF.

J is TRBJ1-1 and V is TRBV27; D perhaps matches TRBD1 (5 bases). This CDR3 is 15 amino acids long. Germline assignment: CDR1 MNHEY and CDR2 SMNVEV (reference sequence). V was clipped by 5 bases and J by 4 bases, with 17 bases between them. CDR3 loop: CASSISRDPVTEAFF. CDR3 nucleotide sequence: TGTGCCAGCAGTATCTCCAGGGATCCGGTCACTGAAGCTTTCTTT.

The V call is TRBV6-9, the J call TRBJ2-4; D unresolved. Trimming removed 9 bases at V and 0 bases at J, with 3 bases between. Germline loops: CDR1 MNHGY, CDR2 SVAAGI. CDR3 length: 11 amino acids. Here the CDR3 reads CARIAKNIQYF. CDR3 in DNA: TGTGCCAGGATAGCCAAAAACATTCAGTACTTC.

The chain joins TRBV2 to TRBJ1-3; D may be TRBD1 (5 bases). There are 12 residues in the CDR3. V was cut by 9 bases and J by 3 bases, with 9 bases left in between. In germline, CDR1 is SNHLY, CDR2 FYNNEI. Here the CDR3 reads CARDSFGNTIYF. The CDR3 nucleotides are TGTGCCAGAGACAGCTTTGGAAACACCATATATTTT.

The V and J genes are TRBV29-1 and TRBJ1-2; 7 bases line up with TRBD1. This CDR3 comprises 13 residues. Germline V CDR1 and CDR2: SQVTM, ANQGSEA. V gave up 6 bases and J gave up 2 bases; unmatched junction bases: 6. The CDR3 region is CSVEGGQNYGYTF. The CDR3 bases are TGCAGCGTAGAGGGGGGACAGAACTATGGCTACACCTTC.

The sample holds a few counts of this clonotype. This chain connects TRBV20-1 to TRBJ2-2; D gene ambiguous. This CDR3 comprises 14 residues. From germline, CDR1 is DFQATT and CDR2 SNEGSKA (reference sequence). Between the trimmed V and J ends, which lost 5 bases and 6 bases, there was a span of 16 bases. The chain's CDR3 is CSASHRLYPGELFF. CDR3 in DNA: TGCAGTGCTTCCCATAGGCTCTATCCCGGGGAGCTGTTTTTT.

This clonotype has just a few counts. The chain carries TRBV5-1 and TRBJ1-2, with TRBD1 matching 8 bases. The CDR3 is 16 amino acids. Germline CDR1 reads SGHRS; CDR2 reads YFSETQ. With 4 bases clipped from V and 7 bases from J, the junction kept 15 bases outside the gene matches. CDR3 coding DNA: TGCGCCAGCAGCCCCTGGCAGGGGGCGTCAAATATTGGCTACACCTTC. Residues: CASSPWQGASNIGYTF.

In its sample, this clonotype was seen a few times. The chain uses TRBV7-6 and TRBJ1-2; maybe TRBD1 (6 bases). The V and J ends lost 3 bases and 8 bases respectively, with 16 bases between them. The germline gives CDR1 SGHVS, CDR2 FNYEAQ. The CDR3 is 14 residues long. The CDR3 spells CASSLVQGQEGYTF. The CDR3 DNA follows: TGTGCCAGCAGCTTGGTCCAGGGGCAAGAGGGCTACACCTTC.

CDR3 DNA sequence: TGTGCCATCAGTGAGTCGGGTCTTTCCTACAATGAGCAGTTCTTC. It translates to CAISESGLSYNEQFF. This chain uses TRBV10-3 with TRBJ2-1; D uncertain. Looked up from germline, CDR1 is ENHRY and CDR2 is SYGVKD. With 0 bases removed from V and 1 base from J, the gap between germline ends came to 7 bases. The CDR3 length is 15 residues.

As regards this clonotype: Given a much more abundant clone one base away, this may be a read error. This rearrangement joins TRBV7-6 to TRBJ2-1; D uncertain. This CDR3 has 16 amino acids. Germline CDR1 and CDR2: SGHVS and FNYEAQ. Here the CDR3 DNA reads TGTGTCAGCAGCCCCCCCGGTGGCTATGCCTACAATGAGCAGTTCTTC. Protein: CVSSPPGGYAYNEQFF.